This T cell receptor (beta chain) was found in a study of spatial heterogeneity in lung cancer. Germline V gives CDR1 KGHDR, CDR2 SFDVKD. The CDR3 has 13 amino acids. V lost 3 bases, J lost 6 bases, and 3 bases stayed unmatched. Time point indicated: blood at routine non-recurrence follow-up after resection. Unsorted tumor, nontumor lung tissue or cryopreserved PBMC supplied the whole RNA. TCRdb re-derived calls from the 5' RACE reads in MiXCR, one entry per CDR3 protein. In the table there are roughly 99,000 distinct CDR3 sequences, less than 20% of which are singletons. Ten or more counts support this clonotype.

This material consisted of PBMCs, taken at follow-up. This clonotype was obtained from a male donor with early-stage non-small cell lung cancer. The chain is built from TRBV24-1 and TRBJ2-7; 8 nucleotides agree with TRBD1. CDR3 in amino acids: CATSDNRGSEQYF. The CDR3 DNA follows: TGTGCCACCAGTGATAACAGGGGGTCCGAGCAGTACTTC.